The following is a T cell receptor beta chain sequence with its context. Its antigen is undetermined. Germline CDR1 reads MDHEN; CDR2 reads SYDVKM. CDR3 length: 12 amino acids. Trimming removed 6 bases from V and 9 bases from J, with 12 bases in between. Combining iRepertoire HTBI primers with Arm-PCR of CDR3 regions, the authors built TCR beta libraries. MiXCR, applied by TCRdb to the multiplex PCR reads, yields one record per CDR3 protein. The table records about 470,000 distinct CDR3 sequences, roughly 20% of them present only once. This entry is derived from a study of regulatory T cells in long-lasting Graves disease. Study-level results: Analyses excluded thyroid tissue, covering peripheral blood alone. Whereas new patients shared about 980 public clonotypes, persistent patients shared more, at approximately 2,700. A reduction in accuracy may have resulted from the small sample size.

The time point denotes: persistent/refractory GD, antithyroid drugs over 5 years with positive TRAb. RNA from PBMCs was the source of the TCR library. The J gene is TRBJ2-1, the V gene TRBV28; D is possibly TRBD1 (6 bases). The sequences come from peripheral blood mononuclear cells (PBMCs), collected when the disease was refractory, from a patient treated with antithyroid drugs. This TCR was sampled from a female donor with Graves disease. The CDR3 is CASRSQGSEQFF. The CDR3 coding sequence is TGTGCCAGCAGGTCACAGGGCAGTGAGCAGTTCTTC.